A selection of T cell receptor beta chains follows, all from one sample in a study of shared clonotypes between healthy human individuals. Data came from immunoSEQ multiplex PCR; TCRdb stores just in-frame clones and leaves some out. This table has over a million clones, roughly 75% appearing once. The material sequenced was memory CD4+ T cells sorted from blood. These receptors originate from a man between 18 and 29 years old in good health. The CDR3 runs from the conserved cysteine through the conserved F or W. Each record gives: V gene, CDR3 protein.

TRBV19	CASSIQAGMFGGELFF
TRBV28	CASSLNSGKLLF
TRBV11-3	CASSSRTGGGETQYF
TRBV25-1	CASSGGLDRDIQYF
TRBV5-1	CASSPGGNYGYTF
TRBV5-1	CASSQDMREQYF
TRBV5-5	CASSVLAGDSYEQYF
TRBV5-4	CASSLETSTDTQYF
TRBV6-5	CASSRAAGAYEQYF
TRBV5-1	CASGRRTGGTDTQYF
TRBV6-5	CASSFRDSNSPLHF
TRBV6-5	CASSYRESYGYTF
TRBV30	CAWSGDRGVYEQYF
TRBV7-2	CASSLVGLAGENEQFF
TRBV7-2	CASSQTGPPYEQYF
TRBV4-2	CASSRSGEETQYF
TRBV25-1	CASSAEPGVWGEQYF
TRBV7-2	CASSLNRNPNYGYTF
TRBV5-5	CASSWDRGSYGYTF
TRBV6-4	CASSEVPGTNQPQHF
TRBV5-1	CASRGPSSNTEAFF
TRBV25-1	CASSERGWGGEQFF
TRBV5-1	CASRAFTGNSPLHF
TRBV6-5	CASSYSGTGFHYGYTF
TRBV10-3	CAIRGDRNTEAFF
TRBV5-4	CASTIKGGALSYNEQFF
TRBV6-5	CASRGPAYTDTQYF
TRBV11-2	CASSHWDRGIGTGELFF
TRBV2	CASSEWPIPRGFYNSPLHF
TRBV28	CASSFPGAGRGYTF
TRBV10-2	CASSWVEDEQYF
TRBV15	CATSVGLEGGELFF
TRBV29-1	CSGGQGEGYTF
TRBV10-3	CAISESLGGYNSPLHF
TRBV5-1	CASSPGKDYGYTF
TRBV25-1	CASSAGGLNTEAFF
TRBV10-1	CASSDWAGSYCEQYF
TRBV5-1	CASSLLAGGYNEQFF
TRBV15	CATSRGQRQETQYF
TRBV6-5	CASSRTGTNTGELFF
TRBV10-3	CAISESQVEADTQYF
TRBV7-2	CASSSPSWGRGNEQFF